These T cell receptor beta chains were read from a single sample in a study of Graves' ophthalmopathy and Graves' hyperthyroidism. TCRdb re-called the multiplex PCR reads with MiXCR, one entry per CDR3 protein. The data hold around 1,000,000 distinct CDR3 sequences, with roughly 35% observed a single time. Sample: peripheral blood or thyroid tissue (not recorded which). All receptors come from an adult man with Graves' hyperthyroidism. CDR3s include the opening cysteine and the closing phenylalanine or tryptophan. A D gene is named only where the DNA matches it firmly. For some rows the clone size is stated as once, few or many, or as a class when expanded; others skip it.

d_gene,v_gene,abundance,len,j_gene,CDR3aa,CDR3nt
NA,TRBV29-1,NA,12,TRBJ1-5,CSVAGTNQPQHF,TGCAGCGTTGCGGGGACCAATCAGCCCCAGCATTTT
TRBD2,TRBV2,NA,14,TRBJ2-7,CASRPGLAYYEQYF,TGTGCCAGCAGACCGGGACTAGCATACTACGAGCAGTACTTC
NA,TRBV6-2/TRBV6-3,few,16,TRBJ2-7,CASSSYGTPSSYEQYF,TGTGCCAGCAGTTCGTACGGGACACCGAGCTCCTACGAGCAGTACTTC
TRBD2,TRBV12-3/TRBV12-4,many,15,TRBJ2-5,CASSSIGTSAETQYF,TGTGCCAGCAGTTCGATTGGGACTAGCGCGGAGACCCAGTACTTC
NA,TRBV7-2,many,15,TRBJ2-7,CASSDYTGPSYEQYF,TGTGCCAGCAGCGATTACACAGGGCCTTCCTACGAGCAGTACTTC
TRBD2,TRBV12-3/TRBV12-4,NA,18,TRBJ2-5,CASSYQVPLAGYQETQYF,TGTGCCAGCAGTTACCAGGTTCCCCTAGCGGGGTACCAAGAGACCCAGTACTTC
TRBD2,TRBV6-5,many,15,TRBJ2-5,CASSPTSGGGKTQYF,TGTGCCAGCAGTCCGACTAGCGGGGGTGGAAAGACCCAGTACTTC
TRBD1,TRBV12-3/TRBV12-4,many,14,TRBJ1-6,CASSPDRVESPLHF,TGTGCCAGCAGCCCAGACAGGGTCGAGTCACCCCTCCACTTT
TRBD2,TRBV29-1,many,14,TRBJ2-5,CSIGTSGLQETQYF,TGCAGTATCGGGACTAGCGGGTTACAAGAGACCCAGTACTTC
NA,TRBV10-3,few,13,TRBJ2-5,CATSPTAKETQYF,TGTGCCACCTCTCCGACAGCTAAAGAGACCCAGTACTTC
NA,TRBV19,many,13,TRBJ1-4,CASSWGENEKLFF,TGTGCCAGTAGTTGGGGTGAAAATGAAAAACTGTTTTTT
NA,TRBV7-9,NA,18,TRBJ2-2,CASSLPGRGGKNTGELFF,TGCGCCAGCAGCTTGCCTGGGCGGGGCGGCAAGAACACCGGGGAGCTGTTTTTT
NA,TRBV29-1,many,11,TRBJ1-1,CSGGAHTEAFF,TGCAGCGGAGGGGCGCACACTGAAGCTTTCTTT
TRBD2,TRBV7-2,many,16,TRBJ2-5,CASSFRGGAGSETQYF,TGTGCCAGCAGCTTTCGCGGGGGGGCCGGGTCTGAGACCCAGTACTTC